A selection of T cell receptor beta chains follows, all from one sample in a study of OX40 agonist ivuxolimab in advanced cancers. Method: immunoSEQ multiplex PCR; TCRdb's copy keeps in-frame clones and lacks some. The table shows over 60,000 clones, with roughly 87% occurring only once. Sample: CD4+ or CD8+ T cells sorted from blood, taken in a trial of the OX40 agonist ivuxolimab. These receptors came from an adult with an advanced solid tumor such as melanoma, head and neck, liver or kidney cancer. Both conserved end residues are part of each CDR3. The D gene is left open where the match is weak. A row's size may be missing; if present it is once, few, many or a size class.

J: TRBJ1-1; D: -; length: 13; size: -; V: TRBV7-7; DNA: TGTGCCAGCAGCTTTTCCAGGAACACTGAAGCTTTCTTT; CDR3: CASSFSRNTEAFF
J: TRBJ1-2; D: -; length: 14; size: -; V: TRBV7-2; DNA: TGTGCCAGCAGCTCACGACAGGCGTACTATGGCTACACCTTC; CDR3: CASSSRQAYYGYTF
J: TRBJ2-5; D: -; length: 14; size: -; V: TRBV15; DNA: TGTGCCACCAGCAGAGTGAACCAGCAAGAGACCCAGTACTTC; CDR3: CATSRVNQQETQYF
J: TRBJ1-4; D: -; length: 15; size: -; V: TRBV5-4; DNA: TGTGCCAGCAGCTTGCGAGGGACACCTAATGAAAAACTGTTTTTT; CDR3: CASSLRGTPNEKLFF
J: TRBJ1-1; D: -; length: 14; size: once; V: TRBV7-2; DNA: TGTGCCAGCAGCTTAGGACACTCGAACACTGAAGCTTTCTTT; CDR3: CASSLGHSNTEAFF
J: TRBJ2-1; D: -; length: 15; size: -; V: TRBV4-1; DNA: TGCGCCAGCAGCGAAGCTACAGGGTTAGGGGATGAGCAGTTCTTC; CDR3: CASSEATGLGDEQFF
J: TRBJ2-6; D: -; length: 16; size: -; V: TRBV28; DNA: TGTGCCAGCAGGGCCGGCGGTAATACTGGGGCCAACGTCCTGACTTTC; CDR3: CASRAGGNTGANVLTF
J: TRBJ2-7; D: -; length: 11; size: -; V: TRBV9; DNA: TGTGCCAGCAGCGTAGGGGGCGAGCAGTACTTC; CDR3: CASSVGGEQYF
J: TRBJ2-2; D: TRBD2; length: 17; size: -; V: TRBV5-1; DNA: TGCGCCAGCAGCACCGGACTAGCGGGGGGAACCACCGGGGAGCTGTTTTTT; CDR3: CASSTGLAGGTTGELFF
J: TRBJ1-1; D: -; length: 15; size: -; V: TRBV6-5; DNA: TGTGCCAGCAGTTACTCCGGTACGGTGAACACTGAAGCTTTCTTT; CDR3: CASSYSGTVNTEAFF
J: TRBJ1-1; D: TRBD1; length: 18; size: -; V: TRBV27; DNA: TGTGCCAGCAGTTTAAAAGAGGGGGCTATCCTGACGAACACTGAAGCTTTCTTT; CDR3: CASSLKEGAILTNTEAFF
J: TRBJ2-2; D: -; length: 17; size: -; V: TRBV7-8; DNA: TGTGCCAGCAGCTTAGCGGTCCAGGGGTTGAGGACCGGGGAGCTGTTTTTT; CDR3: CASSLAVQGLRTGELFF
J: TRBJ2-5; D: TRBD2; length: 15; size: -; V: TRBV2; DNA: TGTGCCAGCAGACGGACTAGCGGGGATCAAGAGACCCAGTACTTC; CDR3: CASRRTSGDQETQYF
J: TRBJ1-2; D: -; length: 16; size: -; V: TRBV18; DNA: TGTGCCAGCTCACCACCTAGTGTGAGGGGAAACTATGGCTACACCTTC; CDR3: CASSPPSVRGNYGYTF
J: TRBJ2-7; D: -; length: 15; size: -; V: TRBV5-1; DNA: TGCGCCAGCAGGCTCGACCCGGGGGCCTTCTACGAGCAGTACTTC; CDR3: CASRLDPGAFYEQYF
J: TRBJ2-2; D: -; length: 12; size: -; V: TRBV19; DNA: TGTGCCAGTAGTGGGGGGTTCGAGAAGCTGTTTTTT; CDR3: CASSGGFEKLFF
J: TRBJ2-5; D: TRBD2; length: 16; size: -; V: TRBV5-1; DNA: TGCGCCAGCAGCTTGGCACTAGCGGGAAACCAAGAGACCCAGTACTTC; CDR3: CASSLALAGNQETQYF
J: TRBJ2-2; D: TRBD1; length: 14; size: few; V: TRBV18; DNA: TGTGCCAGCTCACAGGGACAGACCACCGGGGAGCTGTTTTTT; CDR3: CASSQGQTTGELFF
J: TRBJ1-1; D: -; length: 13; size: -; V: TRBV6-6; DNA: TGTGCCAGCGGTAGGGCAAAGAACACTGAAGCTTTCTTT; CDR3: CASGRAKNTEAFF
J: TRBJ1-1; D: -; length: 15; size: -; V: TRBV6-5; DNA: TGTGCCAGCATTTTAGGGTATGGGGGCGTTACTGAAGCTTTCTTT; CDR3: CASILGYGGVTEAFF
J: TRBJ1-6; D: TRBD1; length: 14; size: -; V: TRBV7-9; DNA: TGTGCCAGCAGCTTTGGGACAGAGAATTCACCCCTCCACTTT; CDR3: CASSFGTENSPLHF
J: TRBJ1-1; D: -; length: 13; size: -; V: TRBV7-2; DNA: TGTGCCAGCAGCCAGGGACAGAACACTGAAGCTTTCTTT; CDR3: CASSQGQNTEAFF
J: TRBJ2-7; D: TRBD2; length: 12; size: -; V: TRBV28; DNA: TGTGCCAGCCGGGAGGGGGACTACGAGCAGTACTTC; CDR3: CASREGDYEQYF
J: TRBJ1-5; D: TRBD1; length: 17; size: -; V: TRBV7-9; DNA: TGTGCCAGCAGCTTAGTTACCGGACAGGGACTCAATCAGCCCCAGCATTTT; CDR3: CASSLVTGQGLNQPQHF
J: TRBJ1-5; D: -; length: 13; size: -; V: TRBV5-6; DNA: TGTGCCAGCAGCTCCTCAGGGAATCAGCCCCAGCATTTT; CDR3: CASSSSGNQPQHF
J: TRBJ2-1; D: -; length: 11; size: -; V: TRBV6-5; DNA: TGTGCCAGCAGTTCCCGACAGGAGCAGTTCTTC; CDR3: CASSSRQEQFF
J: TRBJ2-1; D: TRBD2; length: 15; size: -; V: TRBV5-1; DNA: TGCGCCAGCAGCTTCTCTAGCGGGAGGGGGAATGAGCAGTTCTTC; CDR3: CASSFSSGRGNEQFF
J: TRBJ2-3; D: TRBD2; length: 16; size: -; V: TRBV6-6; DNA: TGTGCCAGCAGCCCCCGGGCGGGAGGGACCACAGATACGCAGTATTTT; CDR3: CASSPRAGGTTDTQYF
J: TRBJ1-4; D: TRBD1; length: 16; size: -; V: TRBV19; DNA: TGTGCCTCCGCGTGGGGGGACAGCACCGGAGGGGAAAAACTGTTTTTT; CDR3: CASAWGDSTGGEKLFF
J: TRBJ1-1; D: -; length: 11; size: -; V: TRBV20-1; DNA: TGCAGTGCCCACGGACAGACTGAAGCTTTCTTT; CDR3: CSAHGQTEAFF
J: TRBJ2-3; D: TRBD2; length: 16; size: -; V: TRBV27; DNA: TGTGCCAGCGGACTAGCGGGGGGGCCCTTAACAGATACGCAGTATTTT; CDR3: CASGLAGGPLTDTQYF
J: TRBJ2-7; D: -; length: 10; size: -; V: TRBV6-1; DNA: TGTGCCAGCAGCCATTACGAGCAGTACTTC; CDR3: CASSHYEQYF
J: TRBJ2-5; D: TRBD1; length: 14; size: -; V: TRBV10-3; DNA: TGTGCCATCAGGGCCGGGACAGGGGAAGAGACCCAGTACTTC; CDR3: CAIRAGTGEETQYF
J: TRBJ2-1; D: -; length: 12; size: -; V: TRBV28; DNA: TGTGCCAGCAGTTTACTAGGGACTGAGCAGTTCTTC; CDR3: CASSLLGTEQFF
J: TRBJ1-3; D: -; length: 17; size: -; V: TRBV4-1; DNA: TGCGCCAGCAGCCAGACTGGACAGCTCCTAGCTGGAAACACCATATATTTT; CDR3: CASSQTGQLLAGNTIYF
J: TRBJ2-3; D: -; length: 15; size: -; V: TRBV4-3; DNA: TGCGCCAGCAGCCAATTGCAGGGTCAAGCAGATACGCAGTATTTT; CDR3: CASSQLQGQADTQYF
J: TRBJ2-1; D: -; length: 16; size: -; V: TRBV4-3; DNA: TGCGCCAGCAGCCAGGGGGGGACAGCAATCTACAATGAGCAGTTCTTC; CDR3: CASSQGGTAIYNEQFF
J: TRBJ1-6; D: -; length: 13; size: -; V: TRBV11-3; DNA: TGTGCCAGCAGCTTGAATTTGTATTCACCCCTCCACTTT; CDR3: CASSLNLYSPLHF
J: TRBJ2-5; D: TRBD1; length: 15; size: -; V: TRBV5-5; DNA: TGTGCCAGCAGCCACCGGGACAGGACCCAAGAGACCCAGTACTTC; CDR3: CASSHRDRTQETQYF
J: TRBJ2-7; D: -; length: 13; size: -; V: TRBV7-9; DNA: TGTGCCACCATCCAGGGGAGCTACTACGAGCAGTACTTC; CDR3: CATIQGSYYEQYF
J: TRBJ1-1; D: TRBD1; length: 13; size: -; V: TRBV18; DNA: TGTGCCAGCTCACCACTTTCGGACAGGCCCTACGAATTT; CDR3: CASSPLSDRPYEF
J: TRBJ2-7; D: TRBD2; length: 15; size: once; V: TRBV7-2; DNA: TGTGCCAGCAGCCCTCTAGCGGGAGGGACCTACGAGCAGTACTTC; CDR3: CASSPLAGGTYEQYF
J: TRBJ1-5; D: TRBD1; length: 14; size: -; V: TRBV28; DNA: TGTGCCAGCAGTCACCGACAGGGGGGACAGCCCCAGCATTTT; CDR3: CASSHRQGGQPQHF
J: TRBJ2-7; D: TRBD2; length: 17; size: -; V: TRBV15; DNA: TGTGCCACCAGCAGAAAGGGGACTAGCGGGAGCGGGTACGAGCAGTACTTC; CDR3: CATSRKGTSGSGYEQYF
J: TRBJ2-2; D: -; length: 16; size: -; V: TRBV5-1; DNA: TGCGCCAGCAGCTTGGAAGGTCAGGCGAACACCGGGGAGCTGTTTTTT; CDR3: CASSLEGQANTGELFF
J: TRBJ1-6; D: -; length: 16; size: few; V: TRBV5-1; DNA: TGCGCCAGCAGCTTGTGGGGGGTAAGGGAAAATTCACCCCTCCACTTT; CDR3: CASSLWGVRENSPLHF
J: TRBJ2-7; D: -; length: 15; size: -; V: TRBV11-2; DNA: TGTGCCAGCAGCTCCGAGGGGGGGACAGGCTACGAGCAGTACTTC; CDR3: CASSSEGGTGYEQYF
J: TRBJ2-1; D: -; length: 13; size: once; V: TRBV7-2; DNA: TGTGCCAGCAGCTTGGGTCGGGTAGCTGAGCAGTTCTTC; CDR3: CASSLGRVAEQFF
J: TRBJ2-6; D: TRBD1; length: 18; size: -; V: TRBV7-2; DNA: TGTGCCAGCAGCTTACTAACGGGACAGAGCTCTGGGGCCAACGTCCTGACTTTC; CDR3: CASSLLTGQSSGANVLTF
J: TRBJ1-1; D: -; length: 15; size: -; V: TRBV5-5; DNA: TGTGCCAGCAGCTCCTCGGGGTTACAAAACACTGAAGCTTTCTTT; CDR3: CASSSSGLQNTEAFF
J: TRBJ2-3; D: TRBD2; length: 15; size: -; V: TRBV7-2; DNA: TGTGCCAGCAGCAAGGGACTAGCGGGAGGCGGTACGCAGTATTTT; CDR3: CASSKGLAGGGTQYF
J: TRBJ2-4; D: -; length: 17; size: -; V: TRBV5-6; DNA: TGTGCCAGCAGCTTACGGAGGGGCCCTCTCAGTGGAAACATTCAGTACTTC; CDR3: CASSLRRGPLSGNIQYF
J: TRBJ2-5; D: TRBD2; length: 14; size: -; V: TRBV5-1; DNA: TGCGCCAGCAGCACCGCGACTGGGGAGGGGACCCAGTACTTC; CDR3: CASSTATGEGTQYF